The rows below give T cell receptor beta chains drawn from one sample of a study of shared clonotypes between healthy human individuals. Only in-frame clones appear in the TCRdb table, and some are missing; sequencing was by immunoSEQ multiplex PCR. The table records more than 1.2 million clones, approximately 98.5% of them present only once. Input material: naive CD4+ T cells sorted from blood. These receptors were taken from a man aged 25 to 40 in good health. Each CDR3 is given with its conserved first and last residue. The D gene is left open where the match is weak. Only part of the rows carry a size: once, few, many, or a class if the clone is expanded.

D: TRBD1; size: .; V: TRBV7-9; J: TRBJ2-1; DNA: TGTGCCAGCAGCTCGGGACAGGGGGCTTACAATGAGCAGTTCTTC; CDR3: CASSSGQGAYNEQFF
D: .; size: .; V: TRBV19; J: TRBJ2-2; DNA: TGTGCCAGTAGTATTGGGGGTACCGGGGAGCTGTTTTTT; CDR3: CASSIGGTGELFF
D: .; size: .; V: TRBV28; J: TRBJ2-1; DNA: TGTGCCAGCAGTTTGCGCAGGGGGGGGTTCAATGAGCAGTTCTTC; CDR3: CASSLRRGGFNEQFF
D: .; size: .; V: TRBV9; J: TRBJ2-2; DNA: TGTGCCAGCAGCGAGACGGAAGATACGGGAGATAATCCCGGGGAGCTGTTTTTT; CDR3: CASSETEDTGDNPGELFF
D: .; size: .; V: TRBV6-1; J: TRBJ2-2; DNA: TGTGCCAGCAGTTCAGGGCTCCTCGGGGAGCTGTTTTTT; CDR3: CASSSGLLGELFF
D: TRBD2; size: .; V: TRBV5-1; J: TRBJ2-1; DNA: TGCGCCAGCAGCGAAGCGGGAGAGTCCTACAATGAGCAGTTCTTC; CDR3: CASSEAGESYNEQFF
D: .; size: .; V: TRBV5-1; J: TRBJ1-4; DNA: TGCGCCAGTAAAGACAGCTGGGATAATGAAAAACTGTTTTTT; CDR3: CASKDSWDNEKLFF
D: .; size: .; V: TRBV5-5; J: TRBJ2-7; DNA: TGTGCCAGCAGCTTGGTTGGTGCTTCCCACGAGCAGTACTTC; CDR3: CASSLVGASHEQYF
D: .; size: once; V: TRBV14; J: TRBJ2-2; DNA: TGTGCCAGCAGCCGGGAGTCCGGGGAGCTGTTTTTT; CDR3: CASSRESGELFF
D: .; size: .; V: TRBV30; J: TRBJ1-5; DNA: TGTGCCTGGAGTGTACTGGGTGATCAGCCCCAGCATTTT; CDR3: CAWSVLGDQPQHF
D: .; size: .; V: TRBV7-2; J: TRBJ2-1; DNA: TGTGCCAGCAGCTTAGATGTGTTCTTC; CDR3: CASSLDVFF
D: .; size: .; V: TRBV5-4; J: TRBJ2-2; DNA: TGTGCCAGCAGCTTGGCGACAGCCGGGGAGCTGTTTTTT; CDR3: CASSLATAGELFF
D: TRBD2; size: .; V: TRBV9; J: TRBJ2-3; DNA: TGTGCCAGCAGCGCCACTTCCCGGGCTAGCGGAGGCACAGATACGCAGTATTTT; CDR3: CASSATSRASGGTDTQYF
D: TRBD1; size: .; V: TRBV6-6; J: TRBJ1-1; DNA: TGTGCCAGCAGCCAAGGGGGCAGCCCTGAAGCTTTCTTT; CDR3: CASSQGGSPEAFF
D: .; size: .; V: TRBV15; J: TRBJ2-3; DNA: TGTGCCACCAGCAGGGGGGCGGGAGAATACACAGATACGCAGTATTTT; CDR3: CATSRGAGEYTDTQYF
D: TRBD1; size: .; V: TRBV29-1; J: TRBJ2-3; DNA: TGCAGCACGCGGCCACAGGGGCGGACAGATACGCAGTATTTT; CDR3: CSTRPQGRTDTQYF
D: .; size: .; V: TRBV5-4; J: TRBJ2-5; DNA: TGTGCCAGCAGCACATCCGGGCCTAAATCCTGGACCCAGTACTTC; CDR3: CASSTSGPKSWTQYF
D: .; size: .; V: TRBV19; J: TRBJ2-2; DNA: TGTGCCAGTAGTATAGGGCGGAACACCGGGGAGCTGTTTTTT; CDR3: CASSIGRNTGELFF
D: .; size: .; V: TRBV29-1; J: TRBJ2-1; DNA: TGCAGCGGGCGGGTCGGCACCAGACAGTTCTTC; CDR3: CSGRVGTRQFF
D: .; size: .; V: TRBV11-2; J: TRBJ1-1; DNA: TGTGCCAGCAGCCATCCGCGGGGGAGGTATGGAAACACTGAAGCTTTCTTT; CDR3: CASSHPRGRYGNTEAFF
D: TRBD1; size: .; V: TRBV6-1; J: TRBJ2-7; DNA: TGTGCCAGCAGTATGCGACAGGGATGGGAGCAGTACTTC; CDR3: CASSMRQGWEQYF
D: .; size: .; V: TRBV7-2; J: TRBJ1-1; DNA: TGTGCCAGCAGCTTAGTGAGGGAGAACACTGAAGCTTTCTTT; CDR3: CASSLVRENTEAFF
D: TRBD2; size: .; V: TRBV5-4; J: TRBJ2-7; DNA: TGTGCCAGCAGCACCGGGACTAGCGGGATCCACGAGCAGTACTTC; CDR3: CASSTGTSGIHEQYF
D: .; size: .; V: TRBV25-1; J: TRBJ1-3; DNA: TGTGCCAGCAGTGAATTCGACGGACTCTCTGGAAACACCATATATTTT; CDR3: CASSEFDGLSGNTIYF
D: TRBD1; size: .; V: TRBV2; J: TRBJ2-7; DNA: TGTGCCAGCAGTGTTGGGGACAGGGATGTAGGGCAGTACTTC; CDR3: CASSVGDRDVGQYF
D: TRBD2; size: .; V: TRBV6-6; J: TRBJ2-1; DNA: TGTGCCAGCAGTTCCGGGACTAGCGGGTACAATGAGCAGTTCTTC; CDR3: CASSSGTSGYNEQFF
D: .; size: .; V: TRBV7-9; J: TRBJ2-5; DNA: TGTGCCAGCAGTCCGGCTGGGGGGAGCGACCAGTACTTC; CDR3: CASSPAGGSDQYF
D: .; size: .; V: TRBV2; J: TRBJ2-5; DNA: TGTGCCAGCAGTATATCCCAAGAGACCCAGTACTTC; CDR3: CASSISQETQYF
D: .; size: .; V: TRBV12-5; J: TRBJ1-1; DNA: TGTGCTAGTGCCCTCCCCGGGGATCGTGTTGAAGCTTTCTTT; CDR3: CASALPGDRVEAFF
D: .; size: .; V: TRBV29-1; J: TRBJ2-7; DNA: TGCAGCGTGGGGGGTTCCGAGCAGTACTTC; CDR3: CSVGGSEQYF
D: TRBD1; size: .; V: TRBV27; J: TRBJ1-1; DNA: TGTGCCAGCGCCACCGGGACAGGGGGTAATGAAGCTTTCTTT; CDR3: CASATGTGGNEAFF
D: TRBD1; size: .; V: TRBV7-9; J: TRBJ2-7; DNA: TGTGCCAGCAGTCCCCTACCATTAGGGCAGGGGGCGAACGAGCAGTACTTC; CDR3: CASSPLPLGQGANEQYF
D: .; size: .; V: TRBV27; J: TRBJ2-2; DNA: TGTGCCAGCAGTTTCGTGGGAGGTAACACCGGGGAGCTGTTTTTT; CDR3: CASSFVGGNTGELFF
D: .; size: .; V: TRBV7-8; J: TRBJ1-4; DNA: TGTGCCAGCAGCCCACGGGACTCTGCTAATGAAAAACTGTTTTTT; CDR3: CASSPRDSANEKLFF
D: TRBD1; size: .; V: TRBV10-3; J: TRBJ2-7; DNA: TGTGCCATTGCTTGGGACAGCATGTACACGGGCTCCTACGAGCAGTACTTC; CDR3: CAIAWDSMYTGSYEQYF